These 29 T cell receptor beta chains share one sample of origin, sequenced in a study of sequential checkpoint blockade in melanoma (dated by TCRdb to between 2018 and 2021). The treatment or condition label for this specimen denotes: randomized to nivolumab then ipilimumab (arm A) or the reverse (arm B). The method behind the library was the immunoSEQ multiplex PCR assay. Drawn from immuneACCESS, this table holds only the in-frame rearrangements with V and J called that TCRdb kept. Clones are partly lost; checked studies trace under half to an unresolved V gene and leave the rest unexplained. For this sample the table gives over 6,000 clones, of which around 30% were detected only once. The ten most abundant clones make up about 5.2% of the sample. The starting material was tumor tissue (inferred from file names), obtained from a patient given nivolumab and ipilimumab in sequence. Source of these receptors: a human donor with melanoma.

In this sample, this clone turned up a few times. The chain has TRBV9 and TRBJ2-7; D gene ambiguous. V was cut by 4 bases and J by 12 bases, with 20 bases left in between. Per germline, CDR1 SGDLS and CDR2 YYNGEE. The CDR3 has 13 amino acids. CDR3 bases: TGTGCCAGCAGCTTATCGTCGGCCCGCCAAACGTACTTC. Translation: CASSLSSARQTYF.

This clone is medium-sized by share. The chain links TRBV11-3 to TRBJ1-1; D gene ambiguous. Germline CDR1 and CDR2: SGHNT and YENEEA. This CDR3 has 15 amino acids. Trimming shortened V by 5 bases and J by 1 base, and 14 bases separated the two germline ends. The DNA for the CDR3 is TGTGCCAGCAGCCCGTTCGGACCGAAGAACACTGAAGCTTTCTTT. It is translated as CASSPFGPKNTEAFF. Filled out from reference TRBV11-3 and TRBJ1-1, the complete variable domain reads EAGVVQSPRYKIIEKKQPVAFWCNPISGHNTLYWYLQNLGQGPELLIRYENEEAVDDSQLPKDRFSAERLKGVDSTLKIQPAELGDSAVYLCASSPFGPKNTEAFFGQGTRLTVV.

This clone was observed a handful of times. The chain links TRBV30 to TRBJ1-4, with 8 bases that match TRBD1. Germline V gives CDR1 GTSNPN, CDR2 SVGIG (reference sequence). The V segment lost 4 bases and the J segment 6 bases; nucleotides outside the gene matches: 1. CDR3 length equals 12 residues. The chain's CDR3 is CAWNRGDEKLFF. The CDR3 nucleotides read TGTGCCTGGAACAGGGGGGATGAAAAACTGTTTTTT.

The chain combines TRBV19 with TRBJ1-2; D ambiguous. Germline-derived CDR1 and CDR2 are LNHDA and SQIVND (reference sequence). The V and J ends lost 5 bases and 3 bases respectively, with 7 bases between them. This CDR3 has 12 amino acids. The CDR3 nucleotides read TGTGCCAGTAGTCCGGGAGACTATGGCTACACCTTC. As protein: CASSPGDYGYTF.

The genes are TRBV11-3 and TRBJ2-1; 7 bases map to TRBD2. There are 14 residues in the CDR3. V shed 5 bases and J 6 bases; nucleotides not matched to a gene: 7. Per the germline V gene, CDR1 is SGHNT and CDR2 is YENEEA. The chain's CDR3 is CASSQLANSNEQFF. As DNA, the CDR3 is TGTGCCAGCAGCCAACTAGCGAATTCCAATGAGCAGTTCTTC.

This clone was recorded a few times. V is TRBV9 and J is TRBJ2-3; TRBD2 is a possible D gene (7 bases). In germline, CDR1 is SGDLS, CDR2 YYNGEE. The length of the CDR3 is 14 residues. Trimming removed 1 base from V and 5 bases from J, with 11 bases in between. The CDR3 is CASSVRGAGDTQYF. The DNA for the CDR3 is TGTGCCAGCAGCGTACGGGGGGCGGGAGATACGCAGTATTTT.

The chain recombines TRBV25-1 with TRBJ1-1; 8 bases align to TRBD1. From germline, CDR1 is MGHDK and CDR2 SYGVNS. The CDR3 spans 14 residues. The ends lost 7 bases at V and 7 bases at J; junction bases unmatched: 11. CDR3 in DNA: TGTGCCAGCACCACGGACAGGGCCGGGGGTGAAGCTTTCTTT. Encoded protein: CASTTDRAGGEAFF.

This clone was observed a few times. This chain connects TRBV11-3 to TRBJ2-6; D call uncertain. V lost 0 bases, J lost 0 bases, and 6 bases lay in between. The CDR3 is 16 amino acids. Germline loops: CDR1 SGHNT, CDR2 YENEEA. The CDR3 region is CASSLDGFSGANVLTF. In nucleotides, the CDR3 is TGTGCCAGCAGCTTAGATGGGTTCTCTGGGGCCAACGTCCTGACTTTC.

The chain combines TRBV18 with TRBJ1-1; 11 nucleotides agree with TRBD1. The V gene end was trimmed by 1 base and the J gene end by 5 bases; junction bases not matched to a gene: 9. CDR3 size: 17 residues. Germline lookup yields CDR1 KGHSH and CDR2 LQKENI. The CDR3 nucleotides are TGTGCCAGCTCACCACGGTCCGGGACAGGGGGTAGAACTGAAGCTTTCTTT. Protein product: CASSPRSGTGGRTEAFF.

The chain joins TRBV11-3 to TRBJ1-6, with 8 bases fitting TRBD1. V dropped 4 bases and J dropped 5; count of bases not matched to a gene: 4. The CDR3 is 15 amino acids. Germline CDR1 SGHNT, CDR2 YENEEA. CDR3 loop: CASSSGTGDNSPLHF. The CDR3 coding sequence is TGTGCCAGCAGCTCAGGGACAGGCGATAATTCACCCCTCCACTTT.

This clone was observed a few times. The V gene is TRBV30, the J gene TRBJ2-7, with D unclear. The V and J ends lost 1 base and 0 bases respectively, with 13 bases between them. Germline-derived CDR1 and CDR2 are GTSNPN and SVGIG (reference sequence). The CDR3 sequence is 15 residues long. The CDR3 DNA reads as TGTGCCTGGAGTGAAGCAAATGATGGCTCCTACGAGCAGTACTTC. This gives the protein CAWSEANDGSYEQYF.

For the CDR3, the DNA is TGTGCCTGGAGTCAACAAGAGAACACTGAAGCTTTCTTT. As protein: CAWSQQENTEAFF. The chain joins TRBV30 to TRBJ1-1; unclear D gene. The V and J ends lost 2 bases and 1 base respectively, with 8 bases between them. Germline loops: CDR1 GTSNPN, CDR2 SVGIG (reference sequence). The CDR3 sequence is 13 residues long.

The chain employs TRBV30 and TRBJ1-2, with D unclear. The V end was cut by 4 bases, the J end by 8 bases, with 17 bases between. This CDR3 spans 13 amino acids. Looked up from germline, CDR1 is GTSNPN and CDR2 is SVGIG (reference sequence). In DNA, the CDR3 is TGTGCCTGGATCCCCCAGGCCTCGGGGGGCTACACCTTC. Translation gives CAWIPQASGGYTF.

Only a few counts were recorded for this clone. The chain combines TRBV6-8 with TRBJ2-7; 7 bases agree with TRBD2. Germline-derived CDR1 and CDR2 are MNHGY and SAAAGT. The V gene end was trimmed by 3 bases and the J gene end by 2 bases; junction bases not matched to a gene: 4. CDR3 size: 14 residues. In DNA, the CDR3 is TGTGCCAGCAGTTATATCCTAGCGGCCTACGAGCAGTACTTC. This gives the protein CASSYILAAYEQYF.

This clone was observed a few times. The genes are TRBV12-2 and TRBJ2-2; the D call of TRBD1 is as the table states it, not checked on the DNA. TRBV12-2 is assigned pseudogene status. CDR3 length: 18 amino acids. This CDR3 reads CASRHGNRADSNTGELFF. CDR3 bases: TGTGCAAGTCGCCACGGGAACAGGGCCGACTCGAACACCGGGGAGCTGTTTTTT.

This clone was observed a few times. The CDR3, as DNA: TGTGCCTGGAGTGTAGCGGGGGGAAATCAGCCCCAGCATTTT. Translating gives CAWSVAGGNQPQHF. The chain is built from TRBV30 and TRBJ1-5; TRBD1 is a possible D gene (5 bases). Trimming cost V 0 bases and J 4 bases, with 10 bases left between them. The CDR3 is made up of 14 amino acids. The germline gives CDR1 GTSNPN, CDR2 SVGIG (reference sequence).

This chain uses TRBV12-5 with TRBJ2-7; D perhaps matches TRBD2 (6 bases). The CDR3 runs 14 residues. The germline CDR1 and CDR2 sequences are LGHNT and FRNRAP. The CDR3 DNA reads TGTGCAAGCGGTACCCGGGGGTCATCTGGGGAGCAGTACTTC. It encodes CASGTRGSSGEQYF.

This clone was found many times. The V call is TRBV11-3, the J call TRBJ2-7, with TRBD1 matching over 9 bases. The CDR3 is made up of 14 amino acids. V lost 5 bases, J lost 3 bases, and 5 bases stayed unmatched. CDR1 and CDR2 from the germline V gene are SGHNT and YENEEA. CDR3 amino acids: CASSPGTGIYEQYF. The CDR3 DNA is TGTGCCAGCAGCCCCGGGACAGGGATCTACGAGCAGTACTTC.

V is TRBV5-1 and J is TRBJ2-7, with D tentatively TRBD2 (6 bases). With 1 base removed from V and 5 bases from J, the gap between germline ends came to 13 bases. Germline-derived CDR1 and CDR2 are SGHRS and YFSETQ. This CDR3 comprises 14 residues. Here the CDR3 reads CASSLFRLGDEQYF. CDR3 nucleotide sequence: TGCGCCAGCAGCTTGTTTCGACTAGGGGACGAGCAGTACTTC.

The chain has TRBV1 and TRBJ2-5; the table's D call, TRBD1, was not checked against the DNA. TRBV1 is annotated as a pseudogene. CDR3 length equals 17 residues. This CDR3 is CASSQGSGQGIQETQYF. CDR3 DNA sequence: TGCGCCAGCAGCCAAGGCTCGGGACAGGGGATCCAAGAGACCCAGTACTTC.

The rearrangement uses TRBV19 and TRBJ1-5; weak D call: TRBD1 (6 bases). The V gene lost 7 bases and the J gene lost 11 bases, with 24 bases spanning the gap. CDR3 length: 15 amino acids. The germline V gene has CDR1 LNHDA and CDR2 SQIVND (reference sequence). The CDR3 protein is CASTYSVRGGLTQHF. CDR3 bases: TGTGCCAGTACCTATTCCGTCAGGGGAGGCTTAACCCAGCATTTT.

This clone came up a few times. This chain connects TRBV25-1 to TRBJ2-7, with 8 nucleotides matching TRBD1. CDR1 and CDR2 (germline): MGHDK, SYGVNS. This CDR3 spans 16 amino acids. Germline trimming cut 6 bases from V and 3 bases from J; bases unmatched to any gene: 13. CDR3 nucleotides: TGTGCCAGCAGCCCCAGGGGGTGGACAGGGAACTACGAGCAGTACTTC. Translating it yields CASSPRGWTGNYEQYF.

The sample holds a few counts of this clone. The chain uses TRBV19 and TRBJ1-1; D is ambiguous. V was shortened by 1 base and J by 0 bases, with 9 bases between the two germline ends. The CDR3 sequence is 15 residues long. Germline CDR1 and CDR2: LNHDA and SQIVND (reference sequence). The CDR3 DNA is TGTGCCAGTAGTATAGGGTGGCAGGTGAACACTGAAGCTTTCTTT. The encoded protein is CASSIGWQVNTEAFF.

This clone was counted a few times. V gene TRBV19 combines with J gene TRBJ1-1; TRBD1 is a possible D gene (5 bases). The CDR3 sequence is 13 residues long. CDR1 LNHDA and CDR2 SQIVND come from the germline V gene (reference sequence). The germline V and J ends were trimmed by 3 bases and 3 bases, with 8 bases remaining between them. The CDR3 sequence: CASSIRGDTEAFF. Written as DNA, the CDR3 is TGTGCCAGTAGTATTCGGGGGGACACTGAAGCTTTCTTT.

This clone was seen ten or more times. The genes are TRBV11-3 and TRBJ1-2; 12 nucleotides match TRBD1. Losses at the gene ends were 7 bases for V and 4 bases for J; bases not matched to a gene: 10. The CDR3 loop spans 16 amino acids. CDR1 and CDR2 from the germline V gene are SGHNT and YENEEA. The CDR3 coding sequence is TGTGCCAGCACTAAACCCGGGACAGGGGGCCTCTATGGCTACACCTTC. Translation gives CASTKPGTGGLYGYTF. The complete variable domain, with remaining parts taken from reference TRBV11-3 and TRBJ1-2, reads EAGVVQSPRYKIIEKKQPVAFWCNPISGHNTLYWYLQNLGQGPELLIRYENEEAVDDSQLPKDRFSAERLKGVDSTLKIQPAELGDSAVYLCASTKPGTGGLYGYTFGSGTRLTVV.

The chain is built from TRBV14 and TRBJ2-1; 10 nucleotides match TRBD2. Germline assignment: CDR1 SGHDN and CDR2 FVKESK. The CDR3 totals 15 residues. The V segment lost 1 base and the J segment 8 bases; nucleotides outside the gene matches: 5. The chain's CDR3 is CASSQGAGGGDEQFF. The CDR3 DNA is TGTGCCAGCAGCCAAGGAGCGGGAGGGGGTGATGAGCAGTTCTTC. The full variable domain, in which reference TRBV14 and TRBJ2-1 provide the parts outside the CDR3, is EAGVTQFPSHSVIEKGQTVTLRCDPISGHDNLYWYRRVMGKEIKFLLHFVKESKQDESGMPNNRFLAERTGGTYSTLKVQPAELEDSGVYFCASSQGAGGGDEQFFGPGTRLTVL.

This chain uses TRBV11-3 with TRBJ2-2; D tentatively fits TRBD1 or TRBD2 (5 bases each). This CDR3 region has 14 residues. The V gene lost 5 bases and the J gene lost 5 bases, with 12 bases spanning the gap. The V gene's germline CDR1 is SGHNT and CDR2 YENEEA. The chain's CDR3 is CASSHGTGTGELFF. As DNA, the CDR3 is TGTGCCAGCAGCCATGGGACGGGAACCGGGGAGCTGTTTTTT.

The V gene is TRBV12-5, the J gene TRBJ2-2, with D tentatively TRBD2 (5 bases). This CDR3 has 11 amino acids. Looked up from germline, CDR1 is LGHNT and CDR2 is FRNRAP. The CDR3 here is CAIRLSGELFF. Written as DNA, the CDR3 is TGTGCCATCCGACTATCCGGGGAGCTGTTTTTT.

The chain carries TRBV11-3 and TRBJ1-5; D perhaps matches TRBD1 (6 bases). V lost 4 bases and J lost 2, with 9 bases in between. Germline V gene sequence: CDR1 SGHNT, CDR2 YENEEA. The CDR3 loop spans 14 amino acids. In nucleotides, the CDR3 is TGTGCCAGCAGCTCCGCAGGGGGCAATCAGCCCCAGCATTTT. Amino acid sequence: CASSSAGGNQPQHF.